The rows below give T cell receptor beta chains drawn from one sample of a study of blood T cell repertoires in COVID-19. The protocol was immunoSEQ multiplex PCR, while the TCRdb copy is restricted to in-frame clones and leaves out a portion. The data contain nearly 250,000 clones, 86% of them singletons. The material sequenced was PBMCs or T cells enriched from blood (not recorded which). These receptors came from a woman between 50 and 59 years old who had recovered from COVID-19. Each CDR3 is given without its conserved first and last residue. Each record gives: CDR3 protein, V gene, clone size. The size field is filled for only some rows; it gives once, few, many or a size class.

ASSQRRGSDTQY | TRBV11-2 | .
ASSAQAGVNQPQH | TRBV2 | .
ASSPKISRLAGGQETQY | TRBV4-3 | .
ASSFDWNYEQY | TRBV12-3/TRBV12-4 | once
ASRDWTGATYEQY | TRBV11-2 | .
ASSPRGAGGRVHNEQF | TRBV11-2 | .
ASSVRSLVGYNEQF | TRBV9 | .
ASTGTEYQETQY | TRBV7-9 | few
ASSPGGNSINSPLH | TRBV5-4 | .
ASSRTQQDEKLF | TRBV5-6 | .
ASKLGQGGLNTEAF | TRBV19 | .
ASSLDYAGVGEQY | TRBV5-1 | .
ASSNRENTYEQY | TRBV19 | .
AWSLGWEGREQF | TRBV30 | .
ASGSVEQF | TRBV7-2 | .
ASSPYGTGNEKLF | TRBV18 | .
ASSPPGGHQPQH | TRBV7-2 | .
ASSLVGGSKVNEQF | TRBV28 | .
ASRGTGTYEQY | TRBV28 | .
ASRPGLAGNEQF | TRBV28 | .
ASSPYGLAGRPSSYNEQF | TRBV4-1 | .
ACESTGNQYEQY | TRBV30 | .
ASSSDRERETEAF | TRBV13 | .
ASSPGGSYNEQF | TRBV19 | once
ASRIRGFNSPLH | TRBV6-5 | once
ASSQEGTGKAF | TRBV4-2 | .
ASGLRHTQETQY | TRBV7-2 | .
ASSLTGLAGEGNEQF | TRBV7-9 | once
ASSWGRDDNEQF | TRBV5-1 | .